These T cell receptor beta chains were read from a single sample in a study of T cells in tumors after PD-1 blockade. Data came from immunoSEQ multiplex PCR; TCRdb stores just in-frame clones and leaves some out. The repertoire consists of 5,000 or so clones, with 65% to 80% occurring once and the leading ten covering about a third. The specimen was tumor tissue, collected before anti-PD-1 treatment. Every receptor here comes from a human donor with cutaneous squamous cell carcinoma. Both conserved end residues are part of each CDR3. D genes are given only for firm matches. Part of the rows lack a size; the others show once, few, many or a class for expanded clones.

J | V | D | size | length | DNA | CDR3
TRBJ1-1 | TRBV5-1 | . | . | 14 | TGCGCCAGCAGCGGCGGGACGGGGAACACTGAAGCTTTCTTT | CASSGGTGNTEAFF
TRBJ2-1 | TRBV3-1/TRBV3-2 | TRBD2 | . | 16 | TGTGCCAGCAGCCATGGTGGGACTAGCTCCTACAATGAGCAGTTCTTC | CASSHGGTSSYNEQFF
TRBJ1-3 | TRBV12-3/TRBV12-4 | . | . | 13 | TGTGCCAGCAGTTTTGGAGGGAGGGACACCATATATTTT | CASSFGGRDTIYF
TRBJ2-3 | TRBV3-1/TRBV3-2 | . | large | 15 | TGTGCCAGCAGCCAAGACCCTCACAGCACAGATACGCAGTATTTT | CASSQDPHSTDTQYF
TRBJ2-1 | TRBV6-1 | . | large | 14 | TGTGCCAGCAGTGCCTTGGAGGGCTACAATGAGCAGTTCTTC | CASSALEGYNEQFF
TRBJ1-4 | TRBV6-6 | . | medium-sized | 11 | TGTGCCAGCAGTTACGATGAAAAACTGTTTTTT | CASSYDEKLFF
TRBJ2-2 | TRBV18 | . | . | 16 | TGTGCCAGCTCAACCAGAGCCCTACAGAACACCGGGGAGCTGTTTTTT | CASSTRALQNTGELFF
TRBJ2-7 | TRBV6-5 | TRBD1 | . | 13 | TGTGCCAGCAGTAGACAGGGTTGGGGGGAGCAGTACTTC | CASSRQGWGEQYF
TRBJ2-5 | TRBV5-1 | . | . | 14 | TGCGCCAGCAGCTTGGGGGGGTCCCAAGAGACCCAGTACTTC | CASSLGGSQETQYF
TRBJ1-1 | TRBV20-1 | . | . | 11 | TGCAGTGCTAGAGCCGCATCGGAGGCTTTCTTT | CSARAASEAFF
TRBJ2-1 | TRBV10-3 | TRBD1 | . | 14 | TGTGCCATCAGAGGCCGGGACAGGGGAAATGAGCAGTTCTTC | CAIRGRDRGNEQFF
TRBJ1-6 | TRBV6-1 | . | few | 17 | TGTGCCAGCAGTGAAACCATACGGGGGTCCTTTAATTCACCCCTCCACTTT | CASSETIRGSFNSPLHF
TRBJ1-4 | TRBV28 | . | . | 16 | TGTGCCAGCAGCCTCCAGGGGAATGGAGCTAATGAAAAACTGTTTTTT | CASSLQGNGANEKLFF
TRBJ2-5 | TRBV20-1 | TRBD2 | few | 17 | TGCAGTGCTAGTCCTCGGGGGGTTGTCAAGTTCGCGGAGACCCAGTACTTC | CSASPRGVVKFAETQYF
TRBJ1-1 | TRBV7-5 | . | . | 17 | TGTGTCAGAAGCTTAGGGCAGGACAGGGAGAGGGGTTTGGAAGCTTTCTTT | CVRSLGQDRERGLEAFF
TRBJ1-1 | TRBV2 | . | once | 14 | TGTGCCAGCAGTGATTGGGGGGAAGGTACTGAAGCTTTCTTT | CASSDWGEGTEAFF
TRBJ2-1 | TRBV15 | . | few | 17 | TGTGCCACCAGCAGAGCCTCATCTTGGAGCTTCTACAATGAGCAGTTCTTC | CATSRASSWSFYNEQFF
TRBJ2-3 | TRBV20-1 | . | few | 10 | TGCAGTCCCCGCTCAGATACGCAGTATTTT | CSPRSDTQYF
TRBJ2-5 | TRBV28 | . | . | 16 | TGTGCCAGCAGTCACCCGTCCGGGACCACGCAAGAGACCCAGTACTTC | CASSHPSGTTQETQYF
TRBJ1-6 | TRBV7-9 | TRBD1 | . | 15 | TGTGCCAGCAGCACGGGTCAGGGGGCTAATTCACCCCTCCACTTT | CASSTGQGANSPLHF
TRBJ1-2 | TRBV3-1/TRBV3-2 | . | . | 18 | TGTGCCAGCAACTCCCGGGGAGGGGCCCTCTCTCTTAACTATGGCTACACCTTC | CASNSRGGALSLNYGYTF
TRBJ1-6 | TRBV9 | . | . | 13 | TGTGCCAGCAGCGTAGACTGGGATTCACCCCTCCACTTT | CASSVDWDSPLHF
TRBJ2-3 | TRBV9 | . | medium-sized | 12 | TGTGCCAGCAGCGTTCAGATGGGTACGCAGTATTTT | CASSVQMGTQYF
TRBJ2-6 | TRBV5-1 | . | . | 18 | TGCGCCAGCAGCCCCTCCCCCCAGGGGTCTTCTGGGGCCAACGTCCTGACTTTC | CASSPSPQGSSGANVLTF
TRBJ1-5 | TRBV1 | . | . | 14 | TGCACCAGCAGCCAAGGGCCATCCATGCAGCCCCAGCATTTT | CTSSQGPSMQPQHF
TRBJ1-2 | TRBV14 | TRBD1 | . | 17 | TGTGCCAGCAGCCAGGAGGCAGGGGGCTTCTCTTACTATGGCTACACCTTC | CASSQEAGGFSYYGYTF
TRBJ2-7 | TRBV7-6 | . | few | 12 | TGTGCCAGCAGCCTTACCGCCTACGAGCAGTACTTC | CASSLTAYEQYF
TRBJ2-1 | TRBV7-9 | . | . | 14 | TGTGCCAGCAGCTTAGGCCATAGCATCAATGAGCAGTTCTTC | CASSLGHSINEQFF
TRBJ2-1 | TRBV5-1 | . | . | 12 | TGCGCCAGCAGCTTGGAGGGTTATGAGCAGTTCTTC | CASSLEGYEQFF
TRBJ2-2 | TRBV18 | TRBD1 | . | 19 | TGTGCCAGCTCACCCCGACCCCCTGGACAGGGGGCGCACACCGGGGAGCTGTTTTTT | CASSPRPPGQGAHTGELFF
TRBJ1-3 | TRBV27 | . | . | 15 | TGTGCCAGCAGTTCAAGGGACGGCTCTGGAAACACCATATATTTT | CASSSRDGSGNTIYF
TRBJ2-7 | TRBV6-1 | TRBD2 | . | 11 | TGTGCCAGCACGGGGGGCTACGAGCAGTACTTC | CASTGGYEQYF
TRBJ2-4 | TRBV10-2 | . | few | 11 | TGCGCCAGCAGTGAGGGACACATTCAGTACTTC | CASSEGHIQYF
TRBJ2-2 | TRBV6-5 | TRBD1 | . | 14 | TGTGCCAGCAGGGACAGGGATAGTTCCGGGGAGCTGTTTTTT | CASRDRDSSGELFF
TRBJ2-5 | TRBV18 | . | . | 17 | TGTGCCAGCTCTCCGCGGCCTTCAGGAACTCCGCAAGAGACCCAGTACTTC | CASSPRPSGTPQETQYF
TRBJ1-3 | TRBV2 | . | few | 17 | TGTGCCAGCCGCATCACCGGAGGGGAGCGCTCTGGAAACACCATATATTTT | CASRITGGERSGNTIYF
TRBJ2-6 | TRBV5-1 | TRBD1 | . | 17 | TGCGCCAGCAGCTCAGGACAGGGGTCCTCTGGGGCCAACGTCCTGACTTTC | CASSSGQGSSGANVLTF
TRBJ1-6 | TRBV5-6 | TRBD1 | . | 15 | TGTGCCAGCAGACCCGGGACAGGGACTAATTCACCCCTCCACTTT | CASRPGTGTNSPLHF
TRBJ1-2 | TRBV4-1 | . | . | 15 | TGCGCCAGCAGCCAGGGACCTCCCGCTAACTATGGCTACACCTTC | CASSQGPPANYGYTF
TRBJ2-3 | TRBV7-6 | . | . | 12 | TGTGCCAGCAGCTCAGGCACAGATACGCAGTATTTT | CASSSGTDTQYF